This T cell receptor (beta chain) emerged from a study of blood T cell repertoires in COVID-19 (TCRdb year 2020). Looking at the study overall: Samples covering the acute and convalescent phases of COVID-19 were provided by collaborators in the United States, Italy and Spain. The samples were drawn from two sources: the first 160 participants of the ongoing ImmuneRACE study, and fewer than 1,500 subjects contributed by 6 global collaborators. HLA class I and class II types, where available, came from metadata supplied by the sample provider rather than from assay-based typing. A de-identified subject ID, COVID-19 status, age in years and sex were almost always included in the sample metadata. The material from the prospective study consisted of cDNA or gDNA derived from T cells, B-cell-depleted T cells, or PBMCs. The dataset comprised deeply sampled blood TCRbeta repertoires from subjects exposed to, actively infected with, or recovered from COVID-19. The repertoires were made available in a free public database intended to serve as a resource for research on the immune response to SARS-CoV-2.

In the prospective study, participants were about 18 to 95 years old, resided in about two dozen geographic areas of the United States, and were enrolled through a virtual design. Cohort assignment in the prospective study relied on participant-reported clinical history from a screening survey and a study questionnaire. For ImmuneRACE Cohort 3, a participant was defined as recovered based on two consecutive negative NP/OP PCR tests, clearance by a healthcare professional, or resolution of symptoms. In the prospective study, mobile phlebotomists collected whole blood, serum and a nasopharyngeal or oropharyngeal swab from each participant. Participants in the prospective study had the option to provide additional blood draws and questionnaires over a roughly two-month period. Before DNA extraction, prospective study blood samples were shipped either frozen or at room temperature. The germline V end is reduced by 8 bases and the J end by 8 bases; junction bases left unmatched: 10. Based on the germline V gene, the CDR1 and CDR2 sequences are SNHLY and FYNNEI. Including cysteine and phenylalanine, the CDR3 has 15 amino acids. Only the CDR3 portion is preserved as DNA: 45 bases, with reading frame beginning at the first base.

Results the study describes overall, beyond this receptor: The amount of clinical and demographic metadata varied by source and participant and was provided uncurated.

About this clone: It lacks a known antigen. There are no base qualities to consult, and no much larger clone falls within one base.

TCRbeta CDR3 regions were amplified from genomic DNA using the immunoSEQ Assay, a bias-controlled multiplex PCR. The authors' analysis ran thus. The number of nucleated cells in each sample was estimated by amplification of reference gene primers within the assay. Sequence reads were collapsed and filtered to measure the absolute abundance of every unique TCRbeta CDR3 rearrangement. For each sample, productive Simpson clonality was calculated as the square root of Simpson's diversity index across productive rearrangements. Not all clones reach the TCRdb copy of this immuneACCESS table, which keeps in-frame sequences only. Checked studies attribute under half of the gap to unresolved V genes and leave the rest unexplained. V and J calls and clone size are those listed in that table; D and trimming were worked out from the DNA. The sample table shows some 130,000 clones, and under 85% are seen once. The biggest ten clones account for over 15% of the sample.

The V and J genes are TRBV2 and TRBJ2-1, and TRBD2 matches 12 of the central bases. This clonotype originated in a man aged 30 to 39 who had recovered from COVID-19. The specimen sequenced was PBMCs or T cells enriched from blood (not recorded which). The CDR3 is CASSPLAGGPHEQFF. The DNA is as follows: TGTGCCAGCTCTCCGCTAGCGGGAGGGCCGCATGAGCAGTTCTTC. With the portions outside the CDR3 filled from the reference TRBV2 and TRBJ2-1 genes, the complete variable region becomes EPEVTQTPSHQVTQMGQEVILRCVPISNHLYFYWYRQILGQKVEFLVSFYNNEISEKSEIFDDQFSVERPDGSNFTLKIRSTKLEDSAMYFCASSPLAGGPHEQFFGPGTRLTVL.